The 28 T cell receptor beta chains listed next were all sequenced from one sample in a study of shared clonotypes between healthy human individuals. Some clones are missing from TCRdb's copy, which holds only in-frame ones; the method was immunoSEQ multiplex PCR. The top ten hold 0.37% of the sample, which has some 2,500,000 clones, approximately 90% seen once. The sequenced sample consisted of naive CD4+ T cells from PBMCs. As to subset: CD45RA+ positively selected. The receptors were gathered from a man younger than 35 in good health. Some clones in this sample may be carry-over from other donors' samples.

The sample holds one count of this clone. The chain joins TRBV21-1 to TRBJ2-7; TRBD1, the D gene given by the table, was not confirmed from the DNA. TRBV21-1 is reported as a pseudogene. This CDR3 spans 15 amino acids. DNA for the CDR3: TGTGCCAGCAGCATGGACAGGGTATTTCCCTACGAGCAGTACTTC. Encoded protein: CASSMDRVFPYEQYF.

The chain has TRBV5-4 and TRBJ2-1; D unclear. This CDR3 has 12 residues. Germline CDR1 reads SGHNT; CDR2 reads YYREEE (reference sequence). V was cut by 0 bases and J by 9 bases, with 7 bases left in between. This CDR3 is CASSLGESEQFF. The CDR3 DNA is TGTGCCAGCAGCTTGGGAGAGAGTGAGCAGTTCTTC.

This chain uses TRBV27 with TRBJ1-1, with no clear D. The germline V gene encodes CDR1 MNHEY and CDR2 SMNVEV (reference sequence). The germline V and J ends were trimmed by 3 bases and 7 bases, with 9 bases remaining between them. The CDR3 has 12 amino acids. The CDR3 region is CASSFAFGEAFF. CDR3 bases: TGTGCCAGCAGTTTCGCTTTCGGTGAAGCTTTCTTT.

In DNA form, the CDR3 reads TGTGCCAGCAGCCAAGATCTTCGGCGGGAGTGGAATGAGCAGTTCTTC. Its protein is CASSQDLRREWNEQFF. This rearrangement joins TRBV14 to TRBJ2-1; 7 bases line up with TRBD2. The CDR3 is made up of 16 amino acids. From germline, CDR1 is SGHDN and CDR2 FVKESK. The V segment lost 0 bases and the J segment 7 bases; nucleotides outside the gene matches: 9.

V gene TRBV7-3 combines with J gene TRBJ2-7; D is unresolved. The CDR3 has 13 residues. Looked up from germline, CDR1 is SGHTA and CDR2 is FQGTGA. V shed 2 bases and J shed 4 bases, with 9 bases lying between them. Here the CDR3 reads CASSLGANYEQYF. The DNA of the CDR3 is TGTGCCAGCAGCTTAGGCGCGAATTACGAGCAGTACTTC.

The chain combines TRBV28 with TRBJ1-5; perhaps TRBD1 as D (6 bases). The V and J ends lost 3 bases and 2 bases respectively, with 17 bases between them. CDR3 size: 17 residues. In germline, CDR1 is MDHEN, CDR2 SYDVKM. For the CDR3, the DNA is TGTGCCAGCAGTTTCACTCGGGGACAAATTGGCAATCAGCCCCAGCATTTT. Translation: CASSFTRGQIGNQPQHF.

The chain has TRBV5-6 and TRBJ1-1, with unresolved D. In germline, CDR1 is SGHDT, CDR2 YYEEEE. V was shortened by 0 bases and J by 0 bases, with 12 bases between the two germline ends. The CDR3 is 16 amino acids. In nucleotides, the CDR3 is TGTGCCAGCAGCTTGGCCGGACCGGATTTGAACACTGAAGCTTTCTTT. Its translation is CASSLAGPDLNTEAFF.

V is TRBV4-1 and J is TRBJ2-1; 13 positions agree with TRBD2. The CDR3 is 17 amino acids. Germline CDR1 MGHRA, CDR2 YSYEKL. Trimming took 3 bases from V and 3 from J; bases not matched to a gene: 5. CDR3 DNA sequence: TGCGCCAGCAGCCATCCCGGGACTAGCGGGAACTACAATGAGCAGTTCTTC. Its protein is CASSHPGTSGNYNEQFF.

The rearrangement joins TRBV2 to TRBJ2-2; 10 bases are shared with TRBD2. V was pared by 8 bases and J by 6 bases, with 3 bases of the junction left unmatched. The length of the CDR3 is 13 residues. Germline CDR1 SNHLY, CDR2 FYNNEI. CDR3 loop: CASASGRAGELFF. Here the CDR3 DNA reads TGTGCCAGCGCGAGCGGGAGGGCCGGGGAGCTGTTTTTT.

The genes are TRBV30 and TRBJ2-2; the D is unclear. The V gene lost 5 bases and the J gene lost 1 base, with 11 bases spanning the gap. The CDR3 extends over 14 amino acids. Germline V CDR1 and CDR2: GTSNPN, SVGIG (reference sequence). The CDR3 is CAWGSDGNTGELFF. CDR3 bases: TGTGCCTGGGGCTCGGACGGGAACACCGGGGAGCTGTTTTTT.

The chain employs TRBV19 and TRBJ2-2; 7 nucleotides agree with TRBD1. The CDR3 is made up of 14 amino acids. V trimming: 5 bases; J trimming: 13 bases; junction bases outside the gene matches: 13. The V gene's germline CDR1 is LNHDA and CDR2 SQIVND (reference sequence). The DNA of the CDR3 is TGTGCCAGTAGTGCCGACTTGACAGGGATAAGGCTGTTTTTT. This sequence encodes CASSADLTGIRLFF.

CDR3 bases: TGTGCCAGCAGCTCGGAAGCGGGGGTCTTTGGGACGCAGTATTTT. It translates to CASSSEAGVFGTQYF. The chain couples TRBV11-3 to TRBJ2-3; 8 bases are shared with TRBD2. V was pared by 4 bases and J by 9 bases, with 12 bases of the junction left unmatched. Germline lookup yields CDR1 SGHNT and CDR2 YENEEA. CDR3 size: 15 residues.

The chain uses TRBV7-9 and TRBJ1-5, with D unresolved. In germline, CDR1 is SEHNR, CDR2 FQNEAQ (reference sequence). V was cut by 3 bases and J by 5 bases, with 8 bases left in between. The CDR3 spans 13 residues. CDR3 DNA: TGTGCCAGCAGCTTGAGCAGAGATCAGCCCCAGCATTTT. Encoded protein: CASSLSRDQPQHF.

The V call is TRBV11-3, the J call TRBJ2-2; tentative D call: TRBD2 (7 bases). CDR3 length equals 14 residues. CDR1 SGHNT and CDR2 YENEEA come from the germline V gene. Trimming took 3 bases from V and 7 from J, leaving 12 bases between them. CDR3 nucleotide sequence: TGTGCCAGCAGCTTCAGGGGAGGGAGCGGGGAGCTGTTTTTT. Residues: CASSFRGGSGELFF.

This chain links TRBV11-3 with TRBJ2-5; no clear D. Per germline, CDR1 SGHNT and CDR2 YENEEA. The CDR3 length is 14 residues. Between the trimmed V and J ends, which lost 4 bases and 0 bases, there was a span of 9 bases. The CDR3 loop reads CASSSSRYQETQYF. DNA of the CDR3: TGTGCCAGCAGCTCTTCGCGGTACCAAGAGACCCAGTACTTC.

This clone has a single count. The CDR3 region is CASSILGGPNTEAFF. CDR3 DNA sequence: TGTGCCAGTAGTATCCTCGGCGGCCCGAACACTGAAGCTTTCTTT. The V call is TRBV19, the J call TRBJ1-1; D is uncertain. The CDR3 is made up of 15 amino acids. V was cut by 3 bases and J by 1 base, with 12 bases left in between. Germline-derived CDR1 and CDR2 are LNHDA and SQIVND (reference sequence).

CDR3 DNA sequence: TGCGCCAGCAGCCCCTCGGGGAGGGCACAAACTGGAAACACCATATATTTT. It codes for CASSPSGRAQTGNTIYF. The chain is built from TRBV4-1 and TRBJ1-3; D uncertain. From germline, CDR1 is MGHRA and CDR2 YSYEKL. The CDR3 spans 17 residues. Trimming cost V 4 bases and J 2 bases, with 18 bases left between them.

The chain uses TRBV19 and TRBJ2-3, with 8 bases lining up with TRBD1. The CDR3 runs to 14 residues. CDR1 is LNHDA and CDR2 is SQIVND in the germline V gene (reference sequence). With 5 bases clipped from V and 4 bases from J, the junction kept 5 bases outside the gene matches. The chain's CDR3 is CASSETGAPDTQYF. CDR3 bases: TGTGCCAGTAGTGAGACAGGGGCCCCAGATACGCAGTATTTT.

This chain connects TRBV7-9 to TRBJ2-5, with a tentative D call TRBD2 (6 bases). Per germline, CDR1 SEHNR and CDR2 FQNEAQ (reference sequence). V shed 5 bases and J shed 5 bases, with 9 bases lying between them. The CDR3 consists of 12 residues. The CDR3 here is CASSAEGETQYF. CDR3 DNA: TGTGCCAGCAGCGCGGAGGGGGAGACCCAGTACTTC.

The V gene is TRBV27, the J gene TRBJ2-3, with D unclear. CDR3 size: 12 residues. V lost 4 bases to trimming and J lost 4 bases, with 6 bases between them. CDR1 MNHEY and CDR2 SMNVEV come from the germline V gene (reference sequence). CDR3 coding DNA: TGTGCCAGCAGTTCCGTTTCAGATACGCAGTATTTT. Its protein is CASSSVSDTQYF.

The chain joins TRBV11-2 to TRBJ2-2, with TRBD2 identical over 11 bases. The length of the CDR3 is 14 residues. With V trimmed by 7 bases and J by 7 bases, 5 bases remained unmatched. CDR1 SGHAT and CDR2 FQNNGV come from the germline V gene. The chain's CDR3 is CASNLGLAGGELFF. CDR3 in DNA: TGTGCCAGCAACCTAGGACTAGCGGGCGGGGAGCTGTTTTTT.

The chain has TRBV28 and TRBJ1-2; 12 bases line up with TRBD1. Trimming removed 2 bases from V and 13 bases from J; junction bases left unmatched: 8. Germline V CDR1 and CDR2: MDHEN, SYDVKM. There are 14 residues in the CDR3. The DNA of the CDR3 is TGTGCCAGCAGTTTACCGGGACAGGGGGCTCCCCTCACCTTC. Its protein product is CASSLPGQGAPLTF.

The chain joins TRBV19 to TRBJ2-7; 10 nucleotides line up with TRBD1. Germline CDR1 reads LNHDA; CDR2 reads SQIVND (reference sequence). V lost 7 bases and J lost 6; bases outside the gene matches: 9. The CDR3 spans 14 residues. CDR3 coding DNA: TGTGCCAGTACCCGGACAGGGGGAGGTCGCGAGCAGTACTTC. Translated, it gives CASTRTGGGREQYF. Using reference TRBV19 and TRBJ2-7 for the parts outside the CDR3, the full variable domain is DGGITQSPKYLFRKEGQNVTLSCEQNLNHDAMYWYRQDPGQGLRLIYYSQIVNDFQKGDIAEGYSVSREKKESFPLTVTSAQKNPTAFYLCASTRTGGGREQYFGPGTRLTVT.

This CDR3 is CASSLTGVTGNTIYF. Written as DNA, the CDR3 is TGTGCCAGCTCACTAACGGGAGTTACTGGAAACACCATATATTTT. J is TRBJ1-3 and V is TRBV18; D not resolved. Germline V gives CDR1 KGHSH, CDR2 LQKENI. The CDR3 has 15 amino acids. The germline V and J ends were trimmed by 4 bases and 2 bases, with 12 bases remaining between them.

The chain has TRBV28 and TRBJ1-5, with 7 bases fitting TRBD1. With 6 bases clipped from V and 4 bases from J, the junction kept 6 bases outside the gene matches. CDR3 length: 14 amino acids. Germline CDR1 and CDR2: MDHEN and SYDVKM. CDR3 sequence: CASRGGQMNQPQHF. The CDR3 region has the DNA TGTGCCAGCAGGGGGGGACAGATGAATCAGCCCCAGCATTTT. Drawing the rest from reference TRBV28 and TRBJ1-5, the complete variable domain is DVKVTQSSRYLVKRTGEKVFLECVQDMDHENMFWYRQDPGLGLRLIYFSYDVKMKEKGDIPEGYSVSREKKERFSLILESASTNQTSMYLCASRGGQMNQPQHFGDGTRLSIL.

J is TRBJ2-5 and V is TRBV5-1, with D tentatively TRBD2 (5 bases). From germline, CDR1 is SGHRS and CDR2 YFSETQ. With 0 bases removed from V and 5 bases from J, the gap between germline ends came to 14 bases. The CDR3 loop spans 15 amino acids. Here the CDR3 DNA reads TGCGCCAGCAGCTTGGGAGCGGAACTTAGGGAGACCCAGTACTTC. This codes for CASSLGAELRETQYF.

The CDR3 protein is CASSRGGSGNTIYF. The CDR3 bases are TGTGCCAGCAGCCGGGGCGGCTCTGGAAACACCATATATTTT. V gene TRBV6-5 combines with J gene TRBJ1-3; a weak D match, TRBD1 (5 bases). Trimming removed 6 bases from V and 0 bases from J, with 9 bases in between. The CDR3 has 14 amino acids. Per germline, CDR1 MNHEY and CDR2 SVGAGI.

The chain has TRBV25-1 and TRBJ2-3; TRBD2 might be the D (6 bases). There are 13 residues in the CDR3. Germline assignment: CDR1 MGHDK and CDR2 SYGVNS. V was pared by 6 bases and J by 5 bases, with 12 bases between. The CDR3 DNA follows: TGTGCCAGCAGCCCTATGGAGGGAGATACGCAGTATTTT. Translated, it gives CASSPMEGDTQYF.